In its sample, the clone carrying this T cell receptor (beta chain) was seen a few times. This sample is part of a study of control samples from healthy donors and cancer patients. This CDR3 is 13 amino acids long. Germline V lookup: CDR1 PRHDT, CDR2 FYEKMQ (reference sequence). The V end was cut by 2 bases, the J end by 3 bases, with 7 bases between. Repertoires were generated with immunoSEQ multiplex PCR, while TCRdb's copy carries only in-frame clones and drops some. The sample includes about 69,000 clones, roughly 90% of them seen just once. V gene TRBV13 combines with J gene TRBJ2-5; D gene uncertain. The sequence was obtained from a man in his fifties or sixties with colorectal cancer. Sequencing input: PBMCs. CDR3: CASSLTEKETQYF. The CDR3 bases are TGTGCCAGCAGCTTAACGGAAAAAGAGACCCAGTACTTC. Together with reference TRBV13 and TRBJ2-5, the CDR3 gives the full variable domain: AAGVIQSPRHLIKEKRETATLKCYPIPRHDTVYWYQQGPGQDPQFLISFYEKMQSDKGSIPDRFSAQQFSDYHSELNMSSLELGDSALYFCASSLTEKETQYFGPGTRLLVL.